The 24 T cell receptor beta chains listed next were all sequenced from one sample in a study of T cells after yellow fever vaccination. TCRdb recomputed calls from the 5' RACE reads with MiXCR, one row per CDR3 protein. This repertoire shows 500,000 to 650,000 distinct CDR3 sequences, 17% found once; its top ten account for 17%. Here the sequenced sample was PBMCs, taken about 5 days after the first yellow fever vaccination. The receptors shown here come from a man younger than 30 who received the YFV17D yellow fever vaccine.

This clonotype was detected only a few times. The chain carries TRBV11-2 and TRBJ2-7; 8 bases map to TRBD1. Unmatched junction bases numbered 3, after V lost 0 bases and J lost 2 bases. Germline V gene lookup returns CDR1 SGHAT and CDR2 FQNNGV. This CDR3 contains 15 residues. The CDR3 bases are TGTGCCAGCAGCTTAGATGGGACAGGTACCTACGAGCAGTACTTC. The encoded protein is CASSLDGTGTYEQYF.

The V gene is TRBV5-6, the J gene TRBJ2-7; 7 bases are a match to TRBD1. With V trimmed by 5 bases and J by 0 bases, 17 bases remained unmatched. This CDR3 spans 18 amino acids. Germline loops: CDR1 SGHDT, CDR2 YYEEEE. The CDR3 nucleotides read TGTGCCAGCAGTGCCGGGACAGAACTTCTCACCGACTCCTACGAGCAGTACTTC. This translates into CASSAGTELLTDSYEQYF.

This clonotype showed up just a few times. The chain is built from TRBV12-3 or TRBV12-4 and TRBJ1-6, with D uncertain. V was pared by 8 bases and J by 7 bases, with 24 bases between. This CDR3 comprises 17 residues. CDR3 DNA sequence: TGTGCCAGCTCCCAAAGAGGAGGGCTTTCCGCCAATTCACCCCTCCACTTT. Translating gives CASSQRGGLSANSPLHF.

This clonotype was observed a few times. The CDR3 DNA reads as TGCAGTGCTAGGAGTTTCGGCGCCAAAAACATTCAGTACTTC. It specifies CSARSFGAKNIQYF. The chain recombines TRBV20-1 with TRBJ2-4; no clear D. Trimming removed 3 bases at V and 1 base at J, with 10 bases between. The CDR3 is 14 amino acids. The V gene's germline CDR1 is DFQATT and CDR2 SNEGSKA (reference sequence).

The chain has TRBV29-1 and TRBJ2-3; tentatively, D is TRBD1 (7 bases). The CDR3 length is 16 residues. Germline loops: CDR1 SQVTM, CDR2 ANQGSEA. The V and J ends lost 0 bases and 4 bases respectively, with 17 bases between them. Written as DNA, the CDR3 is TGCAGCGTTGAAGATATGGAGGGGGCCAGCCCAGATACGCAGTATTTT. Translated, it gives CSVEDMEGASPDTQYF.

This clonotype was found a few times. This chain connects TRBV4-1 to TRBJ2-3; D call uncertain. There are 15 residues in the CDR3. CDR1 and CDR2 from the germline V gene are MGHRA and YSYEKL. Trimming took 4 bases from V and 0 from J, leaving 11 bases between them. The CDR3 loop reads CASSPAAASTDTQYF. Written as DNA, the CDR3 is TGCGCCAGCAGCCCCGCGGCGGCTAGCACAGATACGCAGTATTTT.

CDR3 sequence reads: CASSLISNLEAGKDTQYF. The DNA of the CDR3 is TGTGCCAGCAGCTTAATCTCGAACTTGGAAGCGGGGAAGGATACGCAGTATTTT. The chain joins TRBV7-8 to TRBJ2-3, with 7 nucleotides matching TRBD2. CDR3 length equals 18 residues. Germline lookup yields CDR1 SGHVS and CDR2 FQNEAQ. The V gene end was trimmed by 2 bases and the J gene end by 6 bases; junction bases not matched to a gene: 17.

This clonotype has at least ten counts. The chain joins TRBV12-3 or TRBV12-4 to TRBJ1-3; unclear D gene. The CDR3 runs to 14 residues. V shed 8 bases and J shed 6 bases, with 17 bases lying between them. The CDR3 reads CASSETWTENTIYF. The CDR3 DNA follows: TGTGCCAGCTCGGAGACCTGGACGGAAAACACCATATATTTT.

This clonotype was observed a few times. This chain connects TRBV5-1 to TRBJ2-3, with a tentative D call TRBD2 (6 bases). Germline assignment: CDR1 SGHRS and CDR2 YFSETQ. This CDR3 contains 17 residues. Trimming stripped 0 bases from V and 4 bases from J, with 18 bases between. CDR3: CASSLDPMGGGADTQYF. DNA for the CDR3: TGCGCCAGCAGCTTGGATCCCATGGGTGGAGGGGCAGATACGCAGTATTTT.

The V gene is TRBV4-3, the J gene TRBJ2-6; D remains ambiguous. V was pared by 0 bases and J by 0 bases, with 9 bases between. The V gene's germline CDR1 is LGHNA and CDR2 YSLEER. This CDR3 comprises 17 residues. The CDR3 coding sequence is TGCGCCAGCAGCCAAGATGGGCTAGACTCTGGGGCCAACGTCCTGACTTTC. Translation gives CASSQDGLDSGANVLTF.

This clonotype showed up just a few times. The V and J genes are TRBV7-9 and TRBJ2-2; D not certain. V was pared by 7 bases and J by 3 bases, with 12 bases between. The length of the CDR3 is 14 residues. The germline CDR1 and CDR2 sequences are SEHNR and FQNEAQ (reference sequence). CDR3 residues: CASTRQGYTGELFF. CDR3 nucleotide sequence: TGTGCCAGCACCCGACAAGGGTACACCGGGGAGCTGTTTTTT.

The chain recombines TRBV6-5 with TRBJ2-7, with unresolved D. Trimming cost V 5 bases and J 5 bases, with 7 bases left between them. There are 11 residues in the CDR3. Germline V gene data show CDR1 as MNHEY and CDR2 as SVGAGI. This CDR3 is CASSALNEQYF. Here the CDR3 DNA reads TGTGCCAGCAGTGCCCTTAACGAGCAGTACTTC.

This clonotype appeared many times. This sequence joins TRBV7-2 and TRBJ1-2; 8 bases are a match to TRBD1. There are 15 residues in the CDR3. CDR1 and CDR2 from the germline V gene are SGHTA and FQGNSA. J gave up 7 bases and V 5 bases, and 12 bases lay outside the gene matches. The CDR3 DNA reads TGTGCCAGCAGCCTACAGTTCGGGCAGGGGGCTGGCTACACCTTC. Its translation is CASSLQFGQGAGYTF. Supplemented by reference TRBV7-2 and TRBJ1-2, the full variable domain reads GAGVSQSPSNKVTEKGKDVELRCDPISGHTALYWYRQSLGQGLEFLIYFQGNSAPDKSGLPSDRFSAERTGGSVSTLTIQRTQQEDSAVYLCASSLQFGQGAGYTFGSGTRLTVV.

This clonotype occurred a few times. This chain links TRBV5-1 with TRBJ1-6; perhaps TRBD1 as D (5 bases). The germline CDR1 and CDR2 sequences are SGHRS and YFSETQ. V was shortened by 5 bases and J by 0 bases, with 12 bases between the two germline ends. The CDR3 contains 16 residues. The CDR3, as DNA: TGCGCCAGCAGTAGAGGGGCCAGCTCCTATAATTCACCCCTCCACTTT. Its translation is CASSRGASSYNSPLHF.

The genes are TRBV5-4 and TRBJ2-3; perhaps TRBD1 as D (6 bases). The germline V gene has CDR1 SGHNT and CDR2 YYREEE (reference sequence). The ends were cut back, 9 bases at V and 5 bases at J, with 16 bases in the middle. CDR3 length equals 13 residues. For the CDR3, the DNA is TGTGCCACGTCGGACAGCCTAAAAGATACGCAGTATTTT. It specifies CATSDSLKDTQYF.

In this sample, this clonotype turned up a few times. The CDR3 is CASSLRERRSDTQYF. CDR3 DNA sequence: TGCGCCAGCAGCTTGCGGGAGCGGCGATCAGATACGCAGTATTTT. This sequence joins TRBV5-1 and TRBJ2-3, with D possibly being TRBD2 (6 bases). Trimming shortened V by 1 base and J by 4 bases, and 13 bases separated the two germline ends. The CDR3 length is 15 residues. Germline values: CDR1 SGHRS, CDR2 YFSETQ.

This clonotype was detected a few times. This rearrangement joins TRBV6-5 to TRBJ2-6; D is unclear. V was clipped by 2 bases and J by 1 base, with 3 bases between them. This CDR3 has 14 amino acids. CDR1 and CDR2 (germline): MNHEY, SVGAGI. The CDR3 DNA is TGTGCCAGCAGTTACCGGTCTGGGGCCAACGTCCTGACTTTC. Protein product: CASSYRSGANVLTF.

This clonotype was picked up many times. The CDR3 nucleotides are TGTGCCAGCACCTGGGGGGTCCTAGCCAAAAACATTCAGTACTTC. This codes for CASTWGVLAKNIQYF. The V and J genes are TRBV12-3 or TRBV12-4 and TRBJ2-4; possible D gene TRBD2, 6 bases. The CDR3 extends over 15 amino acids. Trimming took off 7 bases at V and 0 bases at J, with 13 bases between the two ends.

The V gene is TRBV20-1, the J gene TRBJ2-2, with D possibly matching TRBD2 (7 bases). The germline V and J ends were trimmed by 5 bases and 0 bases, with 10 bases remaining between them. Germline assignment: CDR1 DFQATT and CDR2 SNEGSKA (reference sequence). CDR3 length: 14 residues. Here the CDR3 DNA reads TGCAGTGCTGGGGGGGGCCCGAACACCGGGGAGCTGTTTTTT. Translated, it gives CSAGGGPNTGELFF.

This clonotype was counted only a few times. This rearrangement joins TRBV11-2 to TRBJ1-4; D not certain. CDR1 and CDR2 from the germline V gene are SGHAT and FQNNGV. Trimming cost V 5 bases and J 1 base, with 17 bases left between them. The CDR3 consists of 17 residues. In DNA, the CDR3 is TGTGCCAGCAGCCCGCGACCCAACAGTCTAACTAATGAAAAACTGTTTTTT. Its translation is CASSPRPNSLTNEKLFF.

This chain uses TRBV18 with TRBJ1-4, with D tentatively TRBD1 (6 bases). Deletions cut 3 bases from V and 7 bases from J, with 21 bases between. Germline V gene sequence: CDR1 KGHSH, CDR2 LQKENI. There are 17 residues in the CDR3. CDR3: CASSPRVLQGNSEKLFF. CDR3 DNA: TGTGCCAGCTCACCCCGAGTTTTACAGGGAAATTCTGAAAAACTGTTTTTT.

The genes are TRBV5-1 and TRBJ1-4; 7 bases line up with TRBD1. The junction had 11 bases not matched to a gene; V was cut back by 4 bases and J by 8 bases. This CDR3 is built from 15 residues. The V gene's germline CDR1 is SGHRS and CDR2 YFSETQ. CDR3 DNA sequence: TGCGCCAGCAGCCCATCCGGGGGACAGTCAGAAAAACTGTTTTTT. Translation: CASSPSGGQSEKLFF.

This clonotype was picked up many times. The chain combines TRBV7-9 with TRBJ2-3; no firm D call. The CDR3 spans 12 residues. The germline CDR1 and CDR2 sequences are SEHNR and FQNEAQ (reference sequence). The germline V and J ends were trimmed by 6 bases and 5 bases, with 9 bases remaining between them. The CDR3 spells CASSLYQDTQYF. As DNA, the CDR3 is TGTGCCAGCAGTTTATACCAAGATACGCAGTATTTT.

The table lists this clonotype with a few counts. The gene calls are TRBV19 and TRBJ2-7, with D possibly matching TRBD2 (6 bases). This CDR3 has 15 residues. CDR1 is LNHDA and CDR2 is SQIVND in the germline V gene (reference sequence). Trimming shortened V by 4 bases and J by 3 bases, and 16 bases separated the two germline ends. CDR3 loop: CASSRLGGLGYEQYF. CDR3 nucleotide sequence: TGTGCCAGTAGTAGGCTCGGGGGTTTAGGCTACGAGCAGTACTTC.